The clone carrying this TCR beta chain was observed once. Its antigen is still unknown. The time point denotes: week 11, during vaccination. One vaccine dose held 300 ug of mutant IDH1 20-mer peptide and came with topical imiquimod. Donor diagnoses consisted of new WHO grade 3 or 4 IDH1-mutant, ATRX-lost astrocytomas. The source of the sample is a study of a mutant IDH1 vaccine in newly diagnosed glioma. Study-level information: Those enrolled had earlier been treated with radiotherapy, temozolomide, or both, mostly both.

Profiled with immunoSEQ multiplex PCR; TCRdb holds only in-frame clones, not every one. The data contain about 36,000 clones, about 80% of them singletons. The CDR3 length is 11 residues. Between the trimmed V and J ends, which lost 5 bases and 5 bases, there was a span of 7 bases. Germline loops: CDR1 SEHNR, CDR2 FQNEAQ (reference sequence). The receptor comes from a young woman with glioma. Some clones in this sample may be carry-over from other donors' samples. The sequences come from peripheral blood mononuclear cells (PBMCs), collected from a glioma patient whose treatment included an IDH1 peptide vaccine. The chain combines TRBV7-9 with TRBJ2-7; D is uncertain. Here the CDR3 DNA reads TGTGCCAGCAGCACCCAGCACGAGCAGTACTTC. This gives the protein CASSTQHEQYF.